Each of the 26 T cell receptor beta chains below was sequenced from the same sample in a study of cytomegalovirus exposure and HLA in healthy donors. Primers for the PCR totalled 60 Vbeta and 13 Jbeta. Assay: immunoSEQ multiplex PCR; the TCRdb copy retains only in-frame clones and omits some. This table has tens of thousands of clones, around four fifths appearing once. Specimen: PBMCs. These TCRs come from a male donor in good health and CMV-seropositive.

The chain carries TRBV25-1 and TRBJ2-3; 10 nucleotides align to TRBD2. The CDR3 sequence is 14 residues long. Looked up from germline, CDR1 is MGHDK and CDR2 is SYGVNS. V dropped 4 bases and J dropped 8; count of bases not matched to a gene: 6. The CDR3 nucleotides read TGTGCCAGCAGTGCTACTAGCGGGGTCGGTACGCAGTATTTT. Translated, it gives CASSATSGVGTQYF.

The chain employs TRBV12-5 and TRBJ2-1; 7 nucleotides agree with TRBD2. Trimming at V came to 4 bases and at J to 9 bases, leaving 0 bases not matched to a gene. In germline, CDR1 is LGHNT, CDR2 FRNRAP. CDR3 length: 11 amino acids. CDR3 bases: TGTGCTAGTGGTTGGGGGGGTGAGCAGTTCTTC. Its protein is CASGWGGEQFF.

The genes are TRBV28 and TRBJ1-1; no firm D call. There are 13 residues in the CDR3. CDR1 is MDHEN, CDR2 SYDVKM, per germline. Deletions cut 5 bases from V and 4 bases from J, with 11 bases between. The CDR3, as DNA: TGTGCCAGCAGTCATGTTATGAGCACTGAAGCTTTCTTT. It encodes CASSHVMSTEAFF.

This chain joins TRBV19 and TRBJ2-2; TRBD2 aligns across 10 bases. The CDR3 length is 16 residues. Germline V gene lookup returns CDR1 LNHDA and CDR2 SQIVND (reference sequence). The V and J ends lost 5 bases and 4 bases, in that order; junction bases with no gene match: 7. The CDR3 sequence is CASSVSSGSLTGELFF. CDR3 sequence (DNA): TGTGCCAGTAGTGTGTCTAGCGGGAGCCTCACCGGGGAGCTGTTTTTT.

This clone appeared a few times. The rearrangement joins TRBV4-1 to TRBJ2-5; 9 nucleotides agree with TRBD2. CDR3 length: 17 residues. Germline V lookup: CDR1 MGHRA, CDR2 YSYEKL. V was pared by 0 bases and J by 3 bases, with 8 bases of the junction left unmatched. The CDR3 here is CASSQDRASGEKETQYF. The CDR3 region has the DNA TGCGCCAGCAGCCAAGATCGGGCTAGCGGGGAAAAAGAGACCCAGTACTTC.

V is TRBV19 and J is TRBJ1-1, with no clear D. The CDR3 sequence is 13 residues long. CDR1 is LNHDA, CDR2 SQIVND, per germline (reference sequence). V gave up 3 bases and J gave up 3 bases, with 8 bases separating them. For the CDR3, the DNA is TGTGCCAGTAGTATTGTCGCGGACACTGAAGCTTTCTTT. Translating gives CASSIVADTEAFF.

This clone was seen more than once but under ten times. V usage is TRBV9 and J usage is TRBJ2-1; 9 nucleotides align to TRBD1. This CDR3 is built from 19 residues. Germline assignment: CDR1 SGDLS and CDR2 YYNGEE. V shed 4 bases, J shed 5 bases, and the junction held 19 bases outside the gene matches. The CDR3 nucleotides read TGTGCCAGCAGCTTCACGAACAGGGGGCTGGGACTCTTAAACAATGAGCAGTTCTTC. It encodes CASSFTNRGLGLLNNEQFF.

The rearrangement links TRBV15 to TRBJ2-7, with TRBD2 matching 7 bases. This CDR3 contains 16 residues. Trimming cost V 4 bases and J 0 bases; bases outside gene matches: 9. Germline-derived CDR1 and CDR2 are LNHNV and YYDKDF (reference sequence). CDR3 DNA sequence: TGTGCCACCAGCATTACCCAAGCGGGAACCTCCTACGAGCAGTACTTC. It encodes CATSITQAGTSYEQYF. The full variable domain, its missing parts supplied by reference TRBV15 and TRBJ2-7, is DAMVIQNPRYQVTQFGKPVTLSCSQTLNHNVMYWYQQKSSQAPKLLFHYYDKDFNNEADTPDNFQSRRPNTSFCFLDIRSPGLGDTAMYLCATSITQAGTSYEQYFGPGTRLTVT.

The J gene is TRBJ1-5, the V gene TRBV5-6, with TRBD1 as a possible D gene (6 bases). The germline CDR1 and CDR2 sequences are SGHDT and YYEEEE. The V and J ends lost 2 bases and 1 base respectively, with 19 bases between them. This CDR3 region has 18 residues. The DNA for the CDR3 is TGTGCCAGCAGCTTAAGATTGCAAGGACAGATAAGCAATCAGCCCCAGCATTTT. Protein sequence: CASSLRLQGQISNQPQHF.

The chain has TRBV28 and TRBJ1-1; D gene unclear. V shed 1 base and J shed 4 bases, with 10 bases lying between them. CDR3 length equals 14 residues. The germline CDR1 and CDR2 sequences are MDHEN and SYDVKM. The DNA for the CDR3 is TGTGCCAGCAGTTTATTGGTAGTCTCCACTGAAGCTTTCTTT. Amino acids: CASSLLVVSTEAFF.

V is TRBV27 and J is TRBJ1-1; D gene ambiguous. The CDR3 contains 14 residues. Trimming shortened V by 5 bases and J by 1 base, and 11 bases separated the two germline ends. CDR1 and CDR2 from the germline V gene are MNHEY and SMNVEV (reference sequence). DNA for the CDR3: TGTGCCAGCAGTGCAATTTACAGGAACACTGAAGCTTTCTTT. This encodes CASSAIYRNTEAFF.

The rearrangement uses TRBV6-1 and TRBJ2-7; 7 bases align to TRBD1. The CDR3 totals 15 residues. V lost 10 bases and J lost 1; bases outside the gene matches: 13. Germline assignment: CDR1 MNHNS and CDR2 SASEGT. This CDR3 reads CATRRGISNSYEQYF. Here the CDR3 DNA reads TGTGCCACCCGCAGGGGGATCTCCAATTCCTACGAGCAGTACTTC.

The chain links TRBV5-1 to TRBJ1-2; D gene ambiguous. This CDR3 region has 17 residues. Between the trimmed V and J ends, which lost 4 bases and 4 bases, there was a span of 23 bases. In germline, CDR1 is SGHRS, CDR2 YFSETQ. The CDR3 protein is CASSADWEGRGVYGYTF. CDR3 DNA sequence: TGCGCCAGCAGCGCGGACTGGGAAGGCCGGGGAGTCTATGGCTACACCTTC.

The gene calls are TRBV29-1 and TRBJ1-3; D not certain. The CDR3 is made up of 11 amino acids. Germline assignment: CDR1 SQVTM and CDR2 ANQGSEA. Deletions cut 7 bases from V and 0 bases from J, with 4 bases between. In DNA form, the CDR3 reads TGCAGCGCACACTCTGGAAACACCATATATTTT. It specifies CSAHSGNTIYF.

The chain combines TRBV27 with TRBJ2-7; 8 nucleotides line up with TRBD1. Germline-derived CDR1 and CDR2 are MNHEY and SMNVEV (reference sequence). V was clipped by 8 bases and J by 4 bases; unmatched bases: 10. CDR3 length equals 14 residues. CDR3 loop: CASASGTGPYEQYF. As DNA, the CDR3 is TGTGCCAGCGCTTCCGGGACAGGACCTTACGAGCAGTACTTC.

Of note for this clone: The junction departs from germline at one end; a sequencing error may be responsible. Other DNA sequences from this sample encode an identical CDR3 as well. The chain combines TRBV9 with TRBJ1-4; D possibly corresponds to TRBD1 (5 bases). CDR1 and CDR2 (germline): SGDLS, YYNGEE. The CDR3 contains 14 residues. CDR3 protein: CASSVRAGFEKLFF. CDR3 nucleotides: TGTGCCAGCAGCGTCCGGGCAGGGTTTGAAAAACTGTTTTTC.

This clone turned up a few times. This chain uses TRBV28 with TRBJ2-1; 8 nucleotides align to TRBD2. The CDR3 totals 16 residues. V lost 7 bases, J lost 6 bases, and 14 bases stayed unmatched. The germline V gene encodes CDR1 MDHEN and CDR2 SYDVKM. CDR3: CASTIGGVNRPNEQFF. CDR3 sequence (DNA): TGTGCCAGCACCATCGGGGGGGTCAATAGACCCAATGAGCAGTTCTTC. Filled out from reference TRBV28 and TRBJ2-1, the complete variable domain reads DVKVTQSSRYLVKRTGEKVFLECVQDMDHENMFWYRQDPGLGLRLIYFSYDVKMKEKGDIPEGYSVSREKKERFSLILESASTNQTSMYLCASTIGGVNRPNEQFFGPGTRLTVL.

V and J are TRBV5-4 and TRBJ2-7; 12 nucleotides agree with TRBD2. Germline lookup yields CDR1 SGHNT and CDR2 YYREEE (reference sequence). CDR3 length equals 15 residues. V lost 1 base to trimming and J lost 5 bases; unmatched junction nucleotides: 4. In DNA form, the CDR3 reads TGTGCCAGCAGCTTGCGGACTAGCGGGATCGACGAGCAGTACTTC. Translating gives CASSLRTSGIDEQYF.

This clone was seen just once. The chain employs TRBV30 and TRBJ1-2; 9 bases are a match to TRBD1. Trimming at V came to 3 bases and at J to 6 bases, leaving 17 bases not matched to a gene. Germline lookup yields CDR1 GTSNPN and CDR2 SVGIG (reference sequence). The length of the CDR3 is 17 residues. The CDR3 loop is CAWRRWDRERVMDGYTF. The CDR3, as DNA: TGTGCCTGGAGGAGGTGGGACAGGGAGAGAGTCATGGATGGCTACACCTTC.

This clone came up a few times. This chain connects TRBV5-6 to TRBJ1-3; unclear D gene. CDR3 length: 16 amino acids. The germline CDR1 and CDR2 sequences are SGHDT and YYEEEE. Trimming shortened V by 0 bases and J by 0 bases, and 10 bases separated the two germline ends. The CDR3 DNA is TGTGCCAGCAGCTTGGCGCCTCTACCCTCTGGAAACACCATATATTTT. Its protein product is CASSLAPLPSGNTIYF.

The CDR3, as DNA: TGTGCCAGTAGTATGGGAGCGGGAAGCACAGATACGCAGTATTTT. It yields the protein CASSMGAGSTDTQYF. The rearrangement links TRBV19 to TRBJ2-3; 7 nucleotides line up with TRBD2. With V trimmed by 3 bases and J by 0 bases, 3 bases remained unmatched. Looked up from germline, CDR1 is LNHDA and CDR2 is SQIVND (reference sequence). The CDR3 runs 15 residues.

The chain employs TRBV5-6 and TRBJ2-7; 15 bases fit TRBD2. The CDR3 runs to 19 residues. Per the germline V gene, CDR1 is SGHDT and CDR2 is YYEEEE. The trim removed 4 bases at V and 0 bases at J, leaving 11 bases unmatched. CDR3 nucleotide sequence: TGTGCCAGCAGCATCCCGACCGGGACTAGCGGGGGGAGCTCCTACGAGCAGTACTTC. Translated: CASSIPTGTSGGSSYEQYF.

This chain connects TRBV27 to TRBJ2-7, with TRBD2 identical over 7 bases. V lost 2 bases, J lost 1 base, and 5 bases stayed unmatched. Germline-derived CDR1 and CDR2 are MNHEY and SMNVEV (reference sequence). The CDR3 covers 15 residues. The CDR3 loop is CASSLRGGGSYEQYF. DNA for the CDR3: TGTGCCAGCAGTTTAAGAGGCGGGGGATCCTACGAGCAGTACTTC.

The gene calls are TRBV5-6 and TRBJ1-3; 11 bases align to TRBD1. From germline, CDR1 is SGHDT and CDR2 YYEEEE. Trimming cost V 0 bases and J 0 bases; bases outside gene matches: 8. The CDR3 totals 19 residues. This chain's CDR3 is CASSLEAGTGGLSGNTIYF. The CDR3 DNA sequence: TGTGCCAGCAGCTTGGAAGCCGGGACAGGGGGACTCTCTGGAAACACCATATATTTT. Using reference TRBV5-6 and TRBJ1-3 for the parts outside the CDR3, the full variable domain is DAGVTQSPTHLIKTRGQQVTLRCSPKSGHDTVSWYQQALGQGPQFIFQYYEEEERQRGNFPDRFSGHQFPNYSSELNVNALLLGDSALYLCASSLEAGTGGLSGNTIYFGEGSWLTVV.

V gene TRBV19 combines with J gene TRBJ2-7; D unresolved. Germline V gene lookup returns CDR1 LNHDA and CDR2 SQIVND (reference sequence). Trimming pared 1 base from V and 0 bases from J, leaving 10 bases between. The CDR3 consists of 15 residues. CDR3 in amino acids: CASSIGTESSYEQYF. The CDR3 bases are TGTGCCAGTAGTATAGGAACCGAGAGCTCCTACGAGCAGTACTTC.

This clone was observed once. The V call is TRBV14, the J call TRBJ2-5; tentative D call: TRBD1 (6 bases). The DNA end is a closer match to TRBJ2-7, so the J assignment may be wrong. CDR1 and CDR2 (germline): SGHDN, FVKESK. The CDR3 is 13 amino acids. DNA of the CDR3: TGTGCCAGCAGCCCCCTCGGACAGTACGAGCAGTACTTC. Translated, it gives CASSPLGQYEQYF.